These T cell receptor beta chains were read from a single sample in a study of blood T cell repertoires in COVID-19. Produced via immunoSEQ multiplex PCR; TCRdb's table is partial and in-frame only. The sample shows some 370,000 clones, about 90% of them seen only once. Sequenced material: peripheral blood. The receptors were gathered from a man aged 35-49 years with acute or convalescent COVID-19. Both conserved end residues are trimmed from each CDR3.

V: TRBV6-6; J: TRBJ2-1; CDR3: ARRIASSYNEQF
V: TRBV9; J: TRBJ1-6; CDR3: ASSSQGQSLSPLH
V: TRBV30; J: TRBJ2-4; CDR3: AFNGETSAKNIQY
V: TRBV6-6; J: TRBJ2-3; CDR3: ASRTTSGSTDTQY
V: TRBV11-2; J: TRBJ2-1; CDR3: ASSVTGGAYNEQF
V: TRBV10-2; J: TRBJ2-5; CDR3: ASSVRGKETQY
V: TRBV11-2; J: TRBJ2-2; CDR3: ASSHKGTRTVGELF
V: TRBV6-2/TRBV6-3; J: TRBJ2-1; CDR3: ASSYRASGYNEQF
V: TRBV27; J: TRBJ1-1; CDR3: ASRDREGNTEAF
V: TRBV29-1; J: TRBJ2-3; CDR3: SVEDLWGHTTDTQY
V: TRBV5-1; J: TRBJ1-1; CDR3: ASSLSLNTEAF
V: TRBV19; J: TRBJ2-7; CDR3: ASSLGTGGNEQY
V: TRBV5-1; J: TRBJ2-2; CDR3: ASSLAGRGRATGELF
V: TRBV28; J: TRBJ1-5; CDR3: ASSSPFDRGPYQPQH
V: TRBV28; J: TRBJ2-1; CDR3: ASSFPGQGHNEQF
V: TRBV5-4; J: TRBJ2-3; CDR3: ASSPTSATTDTQY
V: TRBV2; J: TRBJ1-5; CDR3: ASSEQPTGNQPQH
V: TRBV28; J: TRBJ2-3; CDR3: ASRVGTDTQY
V: TRBV9; J: TRBJ1-1; CDR3: ASSVRGGTEAF
V: TRBV27; J: TRBJ2-3; CDR3: ASSEWTGSTDTQY
V: TRBV4-1; J: TRBJ2-5; CDR3: ASSQEVGGGALTQY
V: TRBV2; J: TRBJ2-5; CDR3: ASSGGQSANTQY
V: TRBV7-8; J: TRBJ2-7; CDR3: ASGDRQGFSYEQY
V: TRBV25-1; J: TRBJ1-4; CDR3: ASSVTGANEKLF
V: TRBV18; J: TRBJ2-4; CDR3: ASSPAGWVAKNIQY
V: TRBV5-5; J: TRBJ1-1; CDR3: ASSLGVEQGEYTEAF
V: TRBV7-9; J: TRBJ1-3; CDR3: ASSLSSPGSGNTIY
V: TRBV19; J: TRBJ1-1; CDR3: ASSNRGLGTEAF
V: TRBV28; J: TRBJ1-1; CDR3: ASIGSTLNTEAF
V: TRBV27; J: TRBJ2-7; CDR3: ASSFGAGGYEQY
V: TRBV28; J: TRBJ1-3; CDR3: ASSLSVPNTIY
V: TRBV7-2; J: TRBJ2-7; CDR3: ASSPGGGDSYEQY
V: TRBV5-1; J: TRBJ1-4; CDR3: ASSPLPGDEKLF
V: TRBV11-3; J: TRBJ2-3; CDR3: ASSYGRGSDTQY
V: TRBV7-2; J: TRBJ2-1; CDR3: ASSDRQNNEQF
V: TRBV18; J: TRBJ2-7; CDR3: ASSAGTSGTYEQY
V: TRBV11-2; J: TRBJ1-1; CDR3: ASSTWRGRDTEAF
V: TRBV28; J: TRBJ2-2; CDR3: ASIPRQGAGELF
V: TRBV6-5; J: TRBJ2-7; CDR3: ASNRQGFSYEQY
V: TRBV7-2; J: TRBJ1-2; CDR3: ASSLGQDYGYT
V: TRBV19; J: TRBJ2-1; CDR3: ASSPRPSATLGGEQF
V: TRBV6-5; J: TRBJ1-2; CDR3: ASRGGRAYGYT
V: TRBV9; J: TRBJ1-1; CDR3: ASSVVGEVNTEAF
V: TRBV10-3; J: TRBJ1-4; CDR3: AISESGSGANEKLF
V: TRBV19; J: TRBJ2-5; CDR3: ASSIVGGQETQY
V: TRBV5-1; J: TRBJ1-5; CDR3: ASSLGGGQPQH
V: TRBV18; J: TRBJ2-7; CDR3: ASSPGPEQY
V: TRBV6-5; J: TRBJ1-3; CDR3: ASSSGGGNTIY
V: TRBV5-1; J: TRBJ1-1; CDR3: ASSERTGSATEAF
V: TRBV9; J: TRBJ2-1; CDR3: ASSVGLVANEQF
V: TRBV7-9; J: TRBJ2-3; CDR3: ASSRAGGLADTQY
V: TRBV25-1; J: TRBJ1-1; CDR3: ASRMGLRNTEAF
V: TRBV28; J: TRBJ2-5; CDR3: ATGGRGETQY